Below, 25 T cell receptor beta chains from the same sample are listed, as sequenced in a study of blood T cell repertoires in COVID-19. TCRdb's copy holds only in-frame clones and misses some; the assay was immunoSEQ multiplex PCR. The sample holds about 210,000 clones, around 82% seen once. Sample: PBMCs or T cells enriched from blood (not recorded which). The receptor source for this set is a man aged 30 to 45 with acute COVID-19.

The chain couples TRBV19 to TRBJ2-2, with 7 bases fitting TRBD2. The germline gives CDR1 LNHDA, CDR2 SQIVND (reference sequence). The CDR3 contains 16 residues. After removal of 5 bases from V and 0 bases from J, the junction contained 6 bases not matched to a gene. CDR3 in amino acids: CASSRSGLPNTGELFF. The DNA of the CDR3 is TGTGCCAGTAGTCGCTCGGGACTACCGAACACCGGGGAGCTGTTTTTT.

This clone was counted only a few times. As DNA, the CDR3 is TGTGCCAGCTCACCGGGGACTAGCGGGGGGCGACAGAAGCAGTTCTTC. Its translation is CASSPGTSGGRQKQFF. The chain recombines TRBV18 with TRBJ2-1; TRBD2 matches 15 bases. J lost 11 bases, V lost 3 bases, and 8 bases had no gene match. The V gene's germline CDR1 is KGHSH and CDR2 LQKENI. The CDR3 has 16 amino acids.

The chain combines TRBV2 with TRBJ1-2; 8 nucleotides match TRBD1. The CDR3 sequence is 12 residues long. CDR1 and CDR2 (germline): SNHLY, FYNNEI. The V gene end was trimmed by 10 bases and the J gene end by 4 bases; junction bases not matched to a gene: 5. The CDR3 sequence is CANGQGGYGYTF. The CDR3 region has the DNA TGTGCCAATGGACAGGGTGGCTATGGCTACACCTTC.

V usage is TRBV3-1 (or the pseudogene TRBV3-2) and J usage is TRBJ1-5; D unclear. V was cut by 6 bases and J by 4 bases, with 10 bases left in between. Germline V gene sequence: CDR1 LGHDT, CDR2 YNNKEL (reference sequence). CDR3 length: 13 amino acids. DNA for the CDR3: TGTGCCAGCAGTTTACAGCTTAATCAGCCCCAGCATTTT. Translated, it gives CASSLQLNQPQHF.

Comment on this clone: One junction end disagrees with the germline gene, perhaps due to a read error. The genes are TRBV27 and TRBJ2-7; 12 bases fit TRBD1. Germline V gene lookup returns CDR1 MNHEY and CDR2 SMNVEV (reference sequence). This CDR3 has 14 residues. The chain's CDR3 is CASSLKGDRGRPDF. The CDR3 bases are TGTGCCAGCAGTCTAAAGGGGGACAGGGGGCGACCGGACTTC.

The chain is built from TRBV9 and TRBJ2-3; 14 nucleotides agree with TRBD2. The V gene's germline CDR1 is SGDLS and CDR2 YYNGEE. With 4 bases clipped from V and 6 bases from J, the junction kept 16 bases outside the gene matches. The CDR3 extends over 19 amino acids. This CDR3 reads CASSTPPGTSGGPSDTQYF. CDR3 in DNA: TGTGCCAGCAGCACCCCACCCGGGACTAGCGGGGGCCCCTCCGATACGCAGTATTTT. Drawing the rest from reference TRBV9 and TRBJ2-3, the complete variable domain is DSGVTQTPKHLITATGQRVTLRCSPRSGDLSVYWYQQSLDQGLQFLIQYYNGEERAKGNILERFSAQQFPDLHSELNLSSLELGDSALYFCASSTPPGTSGGPSDTQYFGPGTRLTVL.

This clone was recorded once. This sequence joins TRBV18 and TRBJ1-1; TRBD1 matches at 7 bases. The CDR3 runs to 17 residues. From germline, CDR1 is KGHSH and CDR2 LQKENI. Trimming cost V 0 bases and J 2 bases; bases outside gene matches: 9. DNA for the CDR3: TGTGCCAGCTCACCACCGAATCAGGGGGGTATAAACACTGAAGCTTTCTTT. As protein: CASSPPNQGGINTEAFF.

CDR3 region: CASSPGGREETQYF. The CDR3 DNA follows: TGTGCCAGCAGCCCCGGGGGAAGGGAAGAGACCCAGTACTTC. This chain connects TRBV5-4 to TRBJ2-5, with TRBD2 as a possible D gene (6 bases). Trimming took off 4 bases at V and 3 bases at J, with 13 bases between the two ends. Germline lookup yields CDR1 SGHNT and CDR2 YYREEE (reference sequence). The CDR3 spans 14 residues.

CDR3 DNA sequence: TGCGCCAGCAGGCGAACCGACAGATACTACTCCTACGAGCAGTACTTC. This sequence encodes CASRRTDRYYSYEQYF. The gene calls are TRBV23-1 and TRBJ2-7, with D possibly TRBD1 on 5 matching bases. TRBV23-1 is sorted into the ORF group, with uncertain function. V lost 6 bases to trimming and J lost 0 bases, with 18 bases between them. This CDR3 is 16 amino acids long.

The chain links TRBV6-5 to TRBJ2-3; no reliable D call. CDR3 length equals 13 residues. Trimming left V 4 bases short and J 7 bases short, with 12 bases between. The V gene's germline CDR1 is MNHEY and CDR2 SVGAGI. The CDR3 reads CASSFELFHTQYF. The CDR3 coding sequence is TGTGCCAGCAGTTTCGAGCTCTTCCATACGCAGTATTTT.

This clone showed up just a few times. The chain links TRBV6-6 to TRBJ1-5; D ambiguous. This CDR3 is built from 14 residues. The V gene lost 6 bases and the J gene lost 1 base, with 10 bases spanning the gap. Germline CDR1 reads MNHNY; CDR2 reads SVGAGI (reference sequence). The CDR3 here is CASSPQVSNQPQHF. CDR3 in DNA: TGTGCCAGCAGCCCCCAGGTCAGCAATCAGCCCCAGCATTTT.

V is TRBV7-9 and J is TRBJ2-7; D not certain. This CDR3 comprises 12 residues. Germline CDR1 and CDR2: SEHNR and FQNEAQ (reference sequence). Trimming pared 5 bases from V and 1 base from J, leaving 6 bases between. In DNA form, the CDR3 reads TGTGCCAGCAGCCCGAGTTCCTACGAGCAGTACTTC. It yields the protein CASSPSSYEQYF.

This clone was detected only a few times. This sequence joins TRBV11-2 and TRBJ1-2, with 9 bases lining up with TRBD1. This CDR3 comprises 15 residues. CDR1 is SGHAT and CDR2 is FQNNGV in the germline V gene. J lost 3 bases, V lost 4 bases, and 6 bases had no gene match. CDR3 sequence reads: CASSYGQGRDYGYTF. The DNA of the CDR3 is TGTGCCAGCAGCTACGGACAGGGGAGAGACTATGGCTACACCTTC.

The rearrangement uses TRBV10-2 and TRBJ2-7; 7 bases are shared with TRBD1. Trimming took 8 bases from V and 3 from J; bases not matched to a gene: 4. Germline CDR1 WSHSY, CDR2 SAAADI. The CDR3 is 12 amino acids. The CDR3 loop is CASRQGNYEQYF. The CDR3 DNA reads as TGCGCCAGCCGACAGGGAAACTACGAGCAGTACTTC.

This chain uses TRBV5-5 with TRBJ1-6; TRBD1 matches at 8 bases. This CDR3 spans 15 amino acids. The germline V gene encodes CDR1 SGHKS and CDR2 YYEKEE (reference sequence). The V gene end was trimmed by 3 bases and the J gene end by 8 bases; junction bases not matched to a gene: 7. The CDR3 here is CASSSEDRADSPLHF. Written as DNA, the CDR3 is TGTGCCAGCAGCTCCGAGGACAGGGCTGATTCACCCCTCCACTTT.

The chain combines TRBV6-1 with TRBJ2-2; TRBD2 aligns across 11 bases. This CDR3 has 17 residues. V shed 1 base, J shed 2 bases, and the junction held 3 bases outside the gene matches. The germline V gene has CDR1 MNHNS and CDR2 SASEGT. DNA of the CDR3: TGTGCCAGCAGTGAAGTCCTAGCGGGGGGTAACACCGGGGAGCTGTTTTTT. Protein product: CASSEVLAGGNTGELFF.

This chain links TRBV5-1 with TRBJ2-3, with 9 positions matching TRBD1. This CDR3 has 17 residues. V trimming: 0 bases; J trimming: 2 bases; junction bases outside the gene matches: 7. Germline CDR1 reads SGHRS; CDR2 reads YFSETQ. The CDR3 DNA reads TGCGCCAGCAGCTTGGGACAGGGGGAAGGTCCCACAGATACGCAGTATTTT. Protein: CASSLGQGEGPTDTQYF.

This clone was found a few times. The rearrangement uses TRBV9 and TRBJ2-3; maybe TRBD2 (5 bases). The CDR3 spans 13 residues. Germline V gene lookup returns CDR1 SGDLS and CDR2 YYNGEE. V was cut by 1 base and J by 6 bases, with 9 bases left in between. The CDR3 loop reads CASSVIGEDTQYF. CDR3 nucleotide sequence: TGTGCCAGCAGCGTAATCGGGGAGGATACGCAGTATTTT.

This clone was observed once. The rearrangement links TRBV25-1 to TRBJ1-2; TRBD1 matches at 7 bases. Germline lookup yields CDR1 MGHDK and CDR2 SYGVNS. The CDR3 runs 14 residues. With 4 bases clipped from V and 4 bases from J, the junction kept 6 bases outside the gene matches. The CDR3 loop reads CASSAETGFYGYTF. CDR3 nucleotide sequence: TGTGCCAGCAGTGCCGAGACAGGGTTCTATGGCTACACCTTC.

The CDR3 DNA reads as TGTGCCAGCAGCGTTGGGCTAGCGGGGATGAGCTCCTACAATGAGCAGTTCTTC. Translation gives CASSVGLAGMSSYNEQFF. The chain couples TRBV9 to TRBJ2-1; TRBD2 agrees at 9 bases. J lost 0 bases, V lost 2 bases, and 9 bases had no gene match. The CDR3 runs 18 residues. Germline CDR1 is SGDLS and CDR2 is YYNGEE.

In its sample, this clone was seen a few times. V gene TRBV19 combines with J gene TRBJ2-3; 12 bases match TRBD1. V shed 6 bases, J shed 7 bases, and the junction held 8 bases outside the gene matches. The CDR3 consists of 15 residues. Looked up from germline, CDR1 is LNHDA and CDR2 is SQIVND (reference sequence). CDR3 sequence reads: CASRYGTGGINTQYF. DNA for the CDR3: TGTGCCAGTAGGTACGGGACAGGGGGCATAAATACGCAGTATTTT. Together with reference TRBV19 and TRBJ2-3, the CDR3 gives the full variable domain: DGGITQSPKYLFRKEGQNVTLSCEQNLNHDAMYWYRQDPGQGLRLIYYSQIVNDFQKGDIAEGYSVSREKKESFPLTVTSAQKNPTAFYLCASRYGTGGINTQYFGPGTRLTVL.

The rearrangement joins TRBV6-1 to TRBJ2-7, with D uncertain. The V gene lost 2 bases and the J gene lost 4 bases, with 6 bases spanning the gap. The CDR3 is made up of 12 amino acids. The germline V gene has CDR1 MNHNS and CDR2 SASEGT. CDR3 coding DNA: TGTGCCAGCAGTGAACCGGGTTACGAGCAGTACTTC. It encodes CASSEPGYEQYF.

The rearrangement uses TRBV5-1 and TRBJ2-3; 9 positions agree with TRBD2. Trimming cost V 3 bases and J 5 bases; bases outside gene matches: 10. Germline V gives CDR1 SGHRS, CDR2 YFSETQ. The CDR3 contains 16 residues. CDR3 DNA: TGCGCCAGCAGCTCTTCCGGGACTAGCTCAGGAGATACGCAGTATTTT. Translation gives CASSSSGTSSGDTQYF. Full variable domain (rest looked up from reference TRBV5-1 and TRBJ2-3): KAGVTQTPRYLIKTRGQQVTLSCSPISGHRSVSWYQQTPGQGLQFLFEYFSETQRNKGNFPGRFSGRQFSNSRSEMNVSTLELGDSALYLCASSSSGTSSGDTQYFGPGTRLTVL.

The chain uses TRBV28 and TRBJ2-7; D not certain. The CDR3 sequence is 13 residues long. The germline CDR1 and CDR2 sequences are MDHEN and SYDVKM. V was trimmed by 5 bases and J by 3 bases, leaving 11 bases between them. DNA for the CDR3: TGTGCCAGCAGTCCAGGTTCGCGCTACGAGCAGTACTTC. It specifies CASSPGSRYEQYF. Combining the CDR3 with reference TRBV28 and TRBJ2-7 gives the whole variable domain DVKVTQSSRYLVKRTGEKVFLECVQDMDHENMFWYRQDPGLGLRLIYFSYDVKMKEKGDIPEGYSVSREKKERFSLILESASTNQTSMYLCASSPGSRYEQYFGPGTRLTVT.

The gene calls are TRBV11-3 and TRBJ1-5, with 11 bases matching TRBD1. The length of the CDR3 is 17 residues. Germline V CDR1 and CDR2: SGHNT, YENEEA. Trimming removed 5 bases from V and 3 bases from J; junction bases left unmatched: 9. CDR3 sequence reads: CASSRLRTGGDNQPQHF. The CDR3 region has the DNA TGTGCCAGCAGCCGCCTAAGGACAGGGGGCGACAATCAGCCCCAGCATTTT.